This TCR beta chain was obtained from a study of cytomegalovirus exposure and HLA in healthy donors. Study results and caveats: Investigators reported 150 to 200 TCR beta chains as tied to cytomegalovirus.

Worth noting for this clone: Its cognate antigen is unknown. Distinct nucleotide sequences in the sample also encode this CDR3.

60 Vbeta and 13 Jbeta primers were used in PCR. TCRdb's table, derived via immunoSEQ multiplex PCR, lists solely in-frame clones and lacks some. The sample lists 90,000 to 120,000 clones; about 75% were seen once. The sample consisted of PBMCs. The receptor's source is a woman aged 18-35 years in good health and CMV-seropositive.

The CDR3 loop reads CASSQETGSDTQYF. CDR3 in DNA: TGCGCCAGCAGCCAAGAGACAGGGTCAGATACGCAGTATTTT. The rearrangement joins TRBV4-3 to TRBJ2-3, with 7 bases identical to TRBD1. The trim removed 0 bases at V and 4 bases at J, leaving 1 base unmatched. The germline V gene has CDR1 LGHNA and CDR2 YSLEER. CDR3 length equals 14 residues.